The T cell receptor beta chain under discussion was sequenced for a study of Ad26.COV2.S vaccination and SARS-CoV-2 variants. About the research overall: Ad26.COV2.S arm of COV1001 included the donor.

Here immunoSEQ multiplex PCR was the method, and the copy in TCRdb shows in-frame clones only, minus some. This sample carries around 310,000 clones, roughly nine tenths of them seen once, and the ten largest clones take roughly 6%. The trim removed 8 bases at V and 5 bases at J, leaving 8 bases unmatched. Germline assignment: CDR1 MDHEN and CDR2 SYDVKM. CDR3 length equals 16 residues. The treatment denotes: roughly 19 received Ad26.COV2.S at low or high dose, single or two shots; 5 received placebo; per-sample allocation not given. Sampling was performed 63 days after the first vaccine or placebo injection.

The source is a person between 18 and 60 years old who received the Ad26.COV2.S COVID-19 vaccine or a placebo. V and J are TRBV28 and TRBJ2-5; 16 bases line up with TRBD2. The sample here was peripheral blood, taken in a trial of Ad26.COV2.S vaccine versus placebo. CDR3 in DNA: TGTGCCAGCGGAGGGACTAGCGGGGGGGTAACCGAGACCCAGTACTTC. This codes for CASGGTSGGVTETQYF.